Following are 20 T cell receptor beta chains from one sample sequenced in a study of glioma-infiltrating T cells. TCR alpha and beta CDR3 regions were amplified from RNA using iRepertoire nested multiplex PCR. MiXCR, applied by TCRdb to the multiplex PCR reads, yields one record per CDR3 protein. Among about 210,000 distinct CDR3 sequences listed, approximately 30% were seen once. The specimen was glioma tissue, nonneoplastic brain tissue, or PBMCs (not recorded which). All receptors come from a human donor with low-grade glioma or glioblastoma, undergoing nonglioma brain surgery, or in good health (not recorded which).

This clonotype has ten or more counts. CDR3 protein: CASSLGTGSYEQYF. The CDR3 nucleotides are TGTGCCAGCAGTCTAGGGACAGGTTCCTACGAGCAGTACTTC. The genes are TRBV27 and TRBJ2-7; 8 nucleotides line up with TRBD1. The CDR3 contains 14 residues. With V trimmed by 5 bases and J by 1 base, 4 bases remained unmatched. Germline values: CDR1 MNHEY, CDR2 SMNVEV (reference sequence).

The sample holds one count of this clonotype. A much larger clone lies one base from this, so it may be a read error. V usage is TRBV12-3 or TRBV12-4 and J usage is TRBJ2-5; a weak D match, TRBD2 (6 bases). This CDR3 has 13 amino acids. Trimming stripped 0 bases from V and 6 bases from J, with 8 bases between. This chain's CDR3 is CASSLAGSQTQYF. The CDR3 nucleotides are TGTGCCAGCAGTTTAGCCGGGAGTCAGACCCAGTACTTC.

The rearrangement links TRBV29-1 to TRBJ2-7, with 8 nucleotides matching TRBD2. Unmatched junction bases numbered 2, after V lost 0 bases and J lost 1 base. Germline V lookup: CDR1 SQVTM, CDR2 ANQGSEA. The CDR3 has 14 amino acids. CDR3 sequence (DNA): TGCAGCGTTGAAGAACTAGCGGCTTCCTACGAGCAGTACTTC. This translates into CSVEELAASYEQYF.

This chain uses TRBV19 with TRBJ2-3; the D gene could be TRBD1 or TRBD2 (6 bases each). Germline CDR1 is LNHDA and CDR2 is SQIVND (reference sequence). Trimming cost V 5 bases and J 2 bases, with 14 bases left between them. The CDR3 totals 15 residues. The CDR3 bases are TGTGCCAGTAGTCCCCGGGGGCTTGTCACAGATACGCAGTATTTT. It codes for CASSPRGLVTDTQYF.

This clonotype was found many times. CDR3 nucleotides: TGCAGTGCAATGACAGGGAGGTTAACCTACGAGCAGTACTTC. As protein: CSAMTGRLTYEQYF. The rearrangement uses TRBV20-1 and TRBJ2-7; possible D gene TRBD1, 7 bases. Germline-derived CDR1 and CDR2 are DFQATT and SNEGSKA (reference sequence). Trimming cost V 6 bases and J 2 bases, with 17 bases left between them. CDR3 length: 14 amino acids.

V usage is TRBV2 and J usage is TRBJ2-5, with TRBD2 matching 9 bases. The CDR3 is made up of 14 amino acids. The germline V gene has CDR1 SNHLY and CDR2 FYNNEI. V trimming: 6 bases; J trimming: 7 bases; junction bases outside the gene matches: 9. CDR3 nucleotide sequence: TGTGCCAGCAGCTCAGCGGGAGGATATGCGACCCAGTACTTC. It translates to CASSSAGGYATQYF.

Concerning this clonotype: A clone one base away is much larger, so this may be a read error. The chain has TRBV12-3 or TRBV12-4 and TRBJ1-2; 8 bases are a match to TRBD1. This CDR3 region has 14 residues. J gave up 3 bases and V 6 bases, and 6 bases lay outside the gene matches. Written as DNA, the CDR3 is TGTGCCAGCAGACCACAGGGGGTCCACTATGGCTACACCTTC. This translates into CASRPQGVHYGYTF.

A word on this clonotype: This could be a read error, since a much larger clone is one nucleotide away. J is TRBJ1-5 and V is TRBV4-1, with TRBD1 as a possible D gene (6 bases). This CDR3 contains 13 residues. The germline V gene encodes CDR1 MGHRA and CDR2 YSYEKL. The CDR3 nucleotides are TGCGCCAGCAGCCAGTCAGGGGCAGTTCCCCATCATTTT. This codes for CASSQSGAVPHHF.

At least ten counts were recorded for this clonotype. The chain combines TRBV19 with TRBJ1-1; tentative D call: TRBD1 (5 bases). Germline lookup yields CDR1 LNHDA and CDR2 SQIVND (reference sequence). Trimming left V 3 bases short and J 0 bases short, with 20 bases between. The CDR3 loop spans 18 amino acids. Here the CDR3 reads CASSISVVRAGLNTEAFF. The CDR3 nucleotides read TGTGCCAGTAGTATTAGTGTGGTCCGGGCAGGGCTGAACACTGAAGCTTTCTTT. The whole variable domain, remainder taken from reference TRBV19 and TRBJ1-1, is DGGITQSPKYLFRKEGQNVTLSCEQNLNHDAMYWYRQDPGQGLRLIYYSQIVNDFQKGDIAEGYSVSREKKESFPLTVTSAQKNPTAFYLCASSISVVRAGLNTEAFFGQGTRLTVV.

The chain recombines TRBV6-4 with TRBJ2-5; D gene uncertain. Trimming stripped 9 bases from V and 1 base from J, with 9 bases between. The CDR3 length is 12 residues. CDR1 MRHNA and CDR2 SNTAGT come from the germline V gene. The CDR3 is CARWDSQETQYF. The DNA for the CDR3 is TGTGCCAGATGGGATTCCCAAGAGACCCAGTACTTC.

This clonotype was recorded many times. This chain's CDR3 is CASSLRGGSMTDTQYF. CDR3 sequence (DNA): TGTGCCAGCAGCTTAAGAGGCGGGAGTATGACAGATACGCAGTATTTT. The chain links TRBV7-3 to TRBJ2-3, with TRBD2 matching 7 bases. This CDR3 spans 16 amino acids. The V gene end was trimmed by 1 base and the J gene end by 3 bases; junction bases not matched to a gene: 7. CDR1 is SGHTA, CDR2 FQGTGA, per germline.

Comments on this clonotype: This may be a read error: a much more frequent sequence differs by one nucleotide. The J gene is TRBJ1-1, the V gene TRBV2; unclear D gene. The germline V gene has CDR1 SNHLY and CDR2 FYNNEI. This CDR3 region has 14 residues. V gave up 6 bases and J gave up 7 bases, with 18 bases separating them. The CDR3 region is CASSSQLVYIEAFF. For the CDR3, the DNA is TGTGCCAGCAGCTCCCAGCTCGTTTACATTGAAGCTTTCTTT.

This clonotype appeared many times. V is TRBV6-1 and J is TRBJ2-3; 9 bases are a match to TRBD2. V lost 8 bases and J lost 3; bases outside the gene matches: 6. The CDR3 is made up of 14 amino acids. Germline V gives CDR1 MNHNS, CDR2 SASEGT. As DNA, the CDR3 is TGTGCCAGCGTAGCGGGAGTGAGGACAGATACGCAGTATTTT. As protein: CASVAGVRTDTQYF.

This clonotype was detected many times. This rearrangement joins TRBV7-2 to TRBJ1-5; D gene unclear. The CDR3 is 13 residues long. CDR1 is SGHTA, CDR2 FQGNSA, per germline. V gave up 0 bases and J gave up 7 bases, with 7 bases separating them. The CDR3 nucleotides read TGTGCCAGCAGCTTAGCTGCGGACCAGCCCCAGCATTTT. It is translated as CASSLAADQPQHF.

V is TRBV29-1 and J is TRBJ1-4; D remains unclear. Looked up from germline, CDR1 is SQVTM and CDR2 is ANQGSEA. V was cut by 7 bases and J by 0 bases, with 9 bases left in between. The CDR3 covers 13 residues. The CDR3 nucleotides are TGCAGCGGCCGGATCTCAACTAATGAAAAACTGTTTTTT. Amino acids: CSGRISTNEKLFF.

Turning to this clonotype: At one end the junction does not follow the germline gene, possibly because of a read error. The chain links TRBV5-1 to TRBJ2-7, with 7 bases matching TRBD1. CDR1 and CDR2 (germline): SGHRS, YFSETQ. The CDR3 consists of 15 residues. Here the CDR3 DNA reads TGCGACAGCAGCAGGGGGTGGACAGCTACCTACGAGCAGTACTTC. Translation: CDSSRGWTATYEQYF.

Regarding this clonotype: A much larger clone sits a single nucleotide away, making a read error possible. The gene calls are TRBV11-2 and TRBJ2-3; D remains unclear. This CDR3 has 11 amino acids. V lost 2 bases, J lost 9 bases, and 6 bases lay in between. Germline loops: CDR1 SGHAT, CDR2 FQNNGV. CDR3 sequence: CASSLQATQYF. As DNA, the CDR3 is TGTGCCAGCAGCTTACAGGCCACGCAGTATTTT.

There are many counts of this clonotype. The chain recombines TRBV20-1 with TRBJ2-3, with D perhaps TRBD2 (5 bases). The V gene lost 0 bases and the J gene lost 1 base, with 17 bases spanning the gap. Per germline, CDR1 DFQATT and CDR2 SNEGSKA (reference sequence). The CDR3 runs 17 residues. CDR3: CSARERVVGRGTDTQYF. The CDR3 bases are TGCAGTGCTAGAGAGAGGGTAGTCGGAAGGGGCACAGATACGCAGTATTTT.

This clonotype has a count of ten or more. This sequence joins TRBV7-9 and TRBJ2-7; D call uncertain. Trimming removed 4 bases from V and 0 bases from J, with 7 bases in between. Germline-derived CDR1 and CDR2 are SEHNR and FQNEAQ (reference sequence). There are 13 residues in the CDR3. The CDR3 nucleotides read TGTGCCAGCAGCTCGCGCAGCTCCTACGAGCAGTACTTC. Translating gives CASSSRSSYEQYF.

This clonotype was detected many times. This sequence joins TRBV6-1 and TRBJ2-5; no clear D gene. This CDR3 is built from 14 residues. Trimming shortened V by 10 bases and J by 2 bases, and 17 bases separated the two germline ends. Germline V gene lookup returns CDR1 MNHNS and CDR2 SASEGT. Here the CDR3 reads CATIERVGQETQYF. As DNA, the CDR3 is TGTGCCACCATCGAAAGGGTGGGTCAAGAGACCCAGTACTTC.